These 28 T cell receptor beta chains were all obtained from the same sample, sequenced in a study of blood T cells in healthy people across ages. Together with a sample-barcoded 5' primer, a J-beta primer mix was included in a second PCR lasting about 6 to 11 cycles. TCRdb re-called the 5' RACE reads with MiXCR, one entry per CDR3 protein. Of around 870,000 distinct CDR3 sequences listed, 29% are singletons. The sequencing sample was made of blood. The receptors here all came from a woman older than 75 in good health.

The sample holds many counts of this clonotype. The chain recombines TRBV12-3 or TRBV12-4 with TRBJ1-5, with D possibly matching TRBD1 (5 bases). Trimming removed 0 bases from V and 5 bases from J, with 11 bases in between. The CDR3 runs 15 residues. The CDR3 coding sequence is TGTGCCAGCAGTTTAGCAGACAGCCGAGATCAGCCCCAGCATTTT. This codes for CASSLADSRDQPQHF.

This clonotype was counted a few times. V gene TRBV21-1 combines with J gene TRBJ2-3; the DNA was not compared with TRBD1, the D call given in the table. TRBV21-1 is classified as a pseudogene. There are 21 residues in the CDR3. The CDR3 sequence is CASSKVPDLRDTIPSTDTQYF. CDR3 coding DNA: TGTGCCAGCAGCAAAGTTCCCGACCTCCGGGACACAATACCAAGCACAGATACGCAGTATTTT.

The chain carries TRBV20-1 and TRBJ1-6; D unresolved. V gave up 0 bases and J gave up 3 bases, with 6 bases separating them. The CDR3 is 14 residues long. Per germline, CDR1 DFQATT and CDR2 SNEGSKA (reference sequence). CDR3 sequence: CSARDRSYNSPLHF. The CDR3 region has the DNA TGCAGTGCTAGAGATCGCAGCTATAATTCACCCCTCCACTTT.

This clonotype was observed at least ten times. Here the CDR3 DNA reads TGTGCCAGCAGCTTTGGACTAGCGGGGCAAGAGACCCAGTACTTC. This sequence encodes CASSFGLAGQETQYF. This chain connects TRBV7-2 to TRBJ2-5; 12 nucleotides agree with TRBD2. Unmatched junction bases numbered 1, after V lost 3 bases and J lost 2 bases. The CDR3 covers 15 residues. Germline V gene sequence: CDR1 SGHTA, CDR2 FQGNSA.

As for this clonotype: A much more abundant neighbour one base away suggests this may be a read error. CDR3 residues: CASSHGRYNERFF. DNA for the CDR3: TGCGCCAGCAGCCACGGACGCTACAATGAGCGGTTCTTC. J is TRBJ2-1 and V is TRBV4-3; D is undetermined. Germline CDR1 is LGHNA and CDR2 is YSLEER. The CDR3 spans 13 residues.

This clonotype was picked up many times. This chain joins TRBV20-1 and TRBJ2-7; weak D call: TRBD2 (6 bases). This CDR3 is 15 amino acids long. Germline assignment: CDR1 DFQATT and CDR2 SNEGSKA (reference sequence). Trimming took off 5 bases at V and 6 bases at J, with 23 bases between the two ends. DNA for the CDR3: TGCAGTGCTGGGAAGCTTGGGACTTCCTCTACCGAGCAGTACTTC. This gives the protein CSAGKLGTSSTEQYF.

Comment on this clonotype: This clone may be a read error of a much larger clone one base away. V is TRBV6-5 and J is TRBJ2-5; D possibly corresponds to TRBD1 (6 bases). The DNA matches TRBJ2-7 better at its end, which makes the J call doubtful. Germline assignment: CDR1 MNHEY and CDR2 SVGAGI. The CDR3 sequence is 14 residues long. The CDR3 is CARSYAQGWDEQYF. Here the CDR3 DNA reads TGTGCCCGCAGTTACGCCCAGGGGTGGGACGAGCAGTACTTC.

This clonotype was observed a single time. A read error is possible here, since a much larger clone lies one base away. The chain employs TRBV6-2 or TRBV6-3 and TRBJ1-2, with D possibly matching TRBD1 (5 bases). With 8 bases removed from V and 7 bases from J, the gap between germline ends came to 17 bases. This CDR3 comprises 13 residues. Germline-derived CDR1 and CDR2 are MNHEY and SVGEGT. CDR3 residues: CASSAGRTCGYTF. As DNA, the CDR3 is TGTGCCAGCTCTGCGGGACGGACTTGTGGCTACACCTTC.

In this sample, this clonotype turned up a few times. The J gene is TRBJ1-5, the V gene TRBV10-3; perhaps TRBD1 as D (6 bases). Germline CDR1 is ENHRY and CDR2 is SYGVKD. V was cut by 4 bases and J by 6 bases, with 16 bases left in between. The CDR3 covers 15 residues. CDR3 residues: CAISGGGPEIQPQHF. CDR3 coding DNA: TGTGCCATCAGTGGAGGGGGGCCGGAGATTCAGCCCCAGCATTTT.

This clonotype was seen many times. This sequence joins TRBV7-9 and TRBJ2-7; D gene uncertain. Trimming cost V 4 bases and J 5 bases, with 9 bases left between them. CDR3 length: 12 residues. CDR1 SEHNR and CDR2 FQNEAQ come from the germline V gene (reference sequence). CDR3 amino acids: CASSSYANEQYF. The CDR3 region has the DNA TGTGCCAGCAGCTCCTACGCGAACGAGCAGTACTTC. Combining the CDR3 with reference TRBV7-9 and TRBJ2-7 gives the whole variable domain DTGVSQNPRHKITKRGQNVTFRCDPISEHNRLYWYRQTLGQGPEFLTYFQNEAQLEKSRLLSDRFSAERPKGSFSTLEIQRTEQGDSAMYLCASSSYANEQYFGPGTRLTVT.

This clonotype turned up a few times. This sequence may be a read error, since a much larger clone differs from it by one base. The rearrangement joins TRBV12-3 or TRBV12-4 to TRBJ2-7, with 8 bases identical to TRBD1. This CDR3 spans 15 amino acids. V shed 5 bases, J shed 3 bases, and the junction held 9 bases outside the gene matches. This CDR3 is CASSNRGQGGYEQYF. The CDR3 DNA reads as TGTGCCAGCAGTAATAGAGGACAGGGCGGCTACGAGCAGTACTTC.

The rearrangement links TRBV5-1 to TRBJ2-2, with a tentative D call TRBD2 (6 bases). CDR3 size: 15 residues. Germline CDR1 and CDR2: SGHRS and YFSETQ. Trimming removed 4 bases from V and 3 bases from J, with 13 bases in between. In DNA, the CDR3 is TGCGCCAGCAGCCTCACTAGCCTGGACACCGGGGAGCTGTTTTTT. Amino acid sequence: CASSLTSLDTGELFF.

In its sample, this clonotype was seen a few times. The gene calls are TRBV6-5 and TRBJ2-1, with D possibly TRBD2 on 6 matching bases. Trimming pared 0 bases from V and 0 bases from J, leaving 12 bases between. Germline CDR1 and CDR2: MNHEY and SVGAGI. The CDR3 sequence is 17 residues long. CDR3 in amino acids: CASSYSRRGHSYNEQFF. In DNA form, the CDR3 reads TGTGCCAGCAGTTACTCCCGGAGGGGCCACTCCTACAATGAGCAGTTCTTC.

To note about this clonotype: A read error may be the cause here, since a much bigger clone is one base away. The V gene is TRBV7-2, the J gene TRBJ2-5; no clear D. Germline CDR1 SGHTA, CDR2 FQGNSA. V was clipped by 4 bases and J by 7 bases, with 13 bases between them. The CDR3 spans 13 residues. The CDR3 loop is CASSYTRAGTQYF. The CDR3 region has the DNA TGTGCCAGCAGCTATACACGGGCAGGGACCCAGTACTTC. The full variable domain, completed using reference TRBV7-2 and TRBJ2-5, is GAGVSQSPSNKVTEKGKDVELRCDPISGHTALYWYRQSLGQGLEFLIYFQGNSAPDKSGLPSDRFSAERTGGSVSTLTIQRTQQEDSAVYLCASSYTRAGTQYFGPGTRLLVL.

This clonotype was seen ten or more times. The chain recombines TRBV12-3 or TRBV12-4 with TRBJ2-5; maybe TRBD2 (7 bases). CDR3 length: 15 residues. Trimming removed 7 bases at V and 1 base at J, with 16 bases between. CDR3: CASTLGGGLQETQYF. CDR3 nucleotide sequence: TGTGCCAGCACCCTTGGGGGGGGGCTCCAAGAGACCCAGTACTTC.

This clonotype was seen at least ten times. The CDR3 DNA reads TGTGCCAGCAGCCAAGGGACCGAAGCAACAGATACGCAGTATTTT. It translates to CASSQGTEATDTQYF. This sequence joins TRBV4-2 and TRBJ2-3; D not resolved. The V gene lost 1 base and the J gene lost 3 bases, with 11 bases spanning the gap. Per the germline V gene, CDR1 is LGHNA and CDR2 is YNFKEQ. The CDR3 is 15 amino acids.

The chain is built from TRBV6-2 or TRBV6-3 and TRBJ2-5, with TRBD2 as a possible D gene (6 bases). CDR1 and CDR2 from the germline V gene are MNHEY and SVGEGT. V lost 6 bases, J lost 5 bases, and 19 bases lay in between. The CDR3 spans 15 residues. The CDR3 region is CASSLPGGDCETQYF. For the CDR3, the DNA is TGTGCCAGCAGCCTGCCCGGGGGAGACTGTGAGACCCAGTACTTC.

The V gene is TRBV6-4, the J gene TRBJ1-6; D is ambiguous. Trimming took off 5 bases at V and 10 bases at J, with 15 bases between the two ends. The CDR3 sequence is 14 residues long. CDR1 and CDR2 from the germline V gene are MRHNA and SNTAGT. CDR3 in amino acids: CASSPGQRGSPLHF. The CDR3 DNA sequence: TGTGCCAGCAGTCCCGGTCAACGGGGATCACCCCTCCACTTT.

To note about this clonotype: This may stem from a read error, because a much larger clone lies one nucleotide away. The V call is TRBV24-1, the J call TRBJ2-5, with D possibly being TRBD2 (5 bases). Germline CDR1 is KGHDR and CDR2 is SFDVKD. This CDR3 is 14 amino acids long. CDR3 loop: CAASDPSRGETQYF. The CDR3 DNA reads TGTGCCGCCAGTGATCCCTCCCGGGGAGAGACCCAGTACTTC.

V is TRBV9 and J is TRBJ1-4, with TRBD1 matching 11 bases. The CDR3 totals 15 residues. CDR1 is SGDLS and CDR2 is YYNGEE in the germline V gene. J was trimmed by 8 bases and V by 4 bases; bases with no gene match: 7. The CDR3 is CASSSGQGALEKLFF. DNA for the CDR3: TGTGCCAGCAGCTCAGGACAGGGGGCTCTCGAAAAACTGTTTTTT.

The table lists this clonotype with many counts. This sequence joins TRBV20-1 and TRBJ2-1; TRBD2 aligns across 12 bases. The CDR3 runs 14 residues. Germline V gives CDR1 DFQATT, CDR2 SNEGSKA (reference sequence). Germline trimming cut 2 bases from V and 9 bases from J; bases unmatched to any gene: 5. The CDR3 region is CSARLAGGPGEQFF. The CDR3 nucleotides are TGCAGTGCTAGACTAGCGGGGGGGCCAGGTGAGCAGTTCTTC.

This clonotype was seen many times. This chain uses TRBV4-3 with TRBJ2-5; the D call may be TRBD1 or TRBD2 (5 bases each). Germline lookup yields CDR1 LGHNA and CDR2 YSLEER. The CDR3 runs 13 residues. V shed 3 bases and J shed 8 bases, with 13 bases lying between them. The CDR3 loop is CASSHSTGDTQYF. DNA for the CDR3: TGCGCCAGCAGCCATTCTACCGGGGACACCCAGTACTTC.

This clonotype was counted many times. The rearrangement joins TRBV29-1 to TRBJ2-1, with D possibly TRBD2 on 6 matching bases. V was shortened by 7 bases and J by 1 base, with 11 bases between the two germline ends. The CDR3 spans 13 residues. The V gene's germline CDR1 is SQVTM and CDR2 ANQGSEA. This CDR3 is CSAGTLSYNEQFF. The CDR3 DNA sequence: TGCAGCGCCGGGACTCTTTCCTACAATGAGCAGTTCTTC.

This clonotype occurred many times. The chain's CDR3 is CASSLGPGEAFF. As DNA, the CDR3 is TGTGCCAGCAGTTTAGGTCCCGGTGAAGCTTTCTTT. This rearrangement joins TRBV27 to TRBJ1-1; D is undetermined. CDR1 is MNHEY, CDR2 SMNVEV, per germline (reference sequence). The V and J ends lost 2 bases and 7 bases respectively, with 8 bases between them. The CDR3 loop spans 12 amino acids.

The chain is built from TRBV12-3 or TRBV12-4 and TRBJ2-7; D might be TRBD2 (5 bases). The CDR3 is 14 amino acids. The V end lost 6 bases, the J end lost 4 bases, and 16 bases lay between the germline ends. The CDR3 DNA follows: TGTGCCAGCAGGAAAAGCGGATTCTCGTACGAGCAGTACTTC. It codes for CASRKSGFSYEQYF.

V and J are TRBV28 and TRBJ2-6; D is possibly TRBD1 (5 bases). CDR3 length equals 16 residues. Trimming pared 4 bases from V and 0 bases from J, leaving 10 bases between. Germline-derived CDR1 and CDR2 are MDHEN and SYDVKM. The CDR3, as DNA: TGTGCCAGCAGTTCATCGACAGTCTCTGGGGCCAACGTCCTGACTTTC. Amino acid sequence: CASSSSTVSGANVLTF. Together with reference TRBV28 and TRBJ2-6, the CDR3 gives the full variable domain: DVKVTQSSRYLVKRTGEKVFLECVQDMDHENMFWYRQDPGLGLRLIYFSYDVKMKEKGDIPEGYSVSREKKERFSLILESASTNQTSMYLCASSSSTVSGANVLTFGAGSRLTVL.

The J gene is TRBJ2-1, the V gene TRBV15, with 14 bases fitting TRBD2. CDR1 LNHNV and CDR2 YYDKDF come from the germline V gene (reference sequence). Trimming at V came to 6 bases and at J to 0 bases, leaving 10 bases not matched to a gene. This CDR3 region has 19 residues. The CDR3 DNA reads TGTGCCACCAGTAAACCGGGACTAGCGGGGGCCAGCTCCTACAATGAGCAGTTCTTC. Protein sequence: CATSKPGLAGASSYNEQFF.

This clonotype came up many times. The V gene is TRBV7-9, the J gene TRBJ2-1; D is possibly TRBD1 (6 bases). V lost 5 bases, J lost 0 bases, and 14 bases lay in between. The CDR3 is 16 amino acids. Germline CDR1 SEHNR, CDR2 FQNEAQ (reference sequence). CDR3 sequence: CASSTRTVSSYNEQFF. The CDR3 nucleotides read TGTGCCAGCAGCACGCGGACAGTGAGCTCCTACAATGAGCAGTTCTTC.